The subject of this entry is one T cell receptor (beta chain). Its antigen remains unknown. The entry originates in a study of vaccination and CD4 T cells after COVID-19. The junction had 2 bases not matched to a gene; V was cut back by 2 bases and J by 5 bases. The germline CDR1 and CDR2 sequences are MNHEY and SMNVEV (reference sequence). The CDR3 contains 15 residues. An Oncomine TCR Beta short-read assay was used to sequence the DNA from cultured CD4+ T cells. TCRdb fed the PCR reads into MiXCR, producing one record per CDR3 protein. Counted here are 7,200 or so distinct CDR3 sequences, roughly 55% occurring once; the ten biggest clones make up 30% to 35%. Noted treatment: roughly 11-day PBMC culture with coronavirus spike peptide pools or control peptides (ViraFEST assay).

The TCR originated in a human donor who had recovered from COVID-19. The chain carries TRBV27 and TRBJ1-5; 11 bases are shared with TRBD1. Sequenced input: CD4+ T cells from blood, cultured in vitro. The CDR3 protein is CASSLGTGGDQPQHF. In nucleotides, the CDR3 is TGTGCCAGCAGTTTAGGGACAGGGGGTGATCAGCCCCAGCATTTT.